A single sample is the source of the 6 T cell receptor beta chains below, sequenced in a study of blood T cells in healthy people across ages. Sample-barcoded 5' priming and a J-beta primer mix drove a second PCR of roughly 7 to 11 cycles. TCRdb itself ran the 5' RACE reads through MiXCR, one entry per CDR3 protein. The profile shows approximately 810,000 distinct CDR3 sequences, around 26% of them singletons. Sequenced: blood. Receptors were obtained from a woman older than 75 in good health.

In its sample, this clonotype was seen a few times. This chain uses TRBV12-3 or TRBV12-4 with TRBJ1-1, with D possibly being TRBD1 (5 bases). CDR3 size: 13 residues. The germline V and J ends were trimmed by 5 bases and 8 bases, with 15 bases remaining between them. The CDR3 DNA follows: TGTGCCAGCAGTAATTATAGGGGTCGAGAAGCTTTCTTT. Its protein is CASSNYRGREAFF.

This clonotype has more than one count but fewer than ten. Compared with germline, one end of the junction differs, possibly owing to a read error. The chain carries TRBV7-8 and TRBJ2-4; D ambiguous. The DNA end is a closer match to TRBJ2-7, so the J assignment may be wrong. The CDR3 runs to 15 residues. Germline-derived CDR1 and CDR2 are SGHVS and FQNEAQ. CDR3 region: CASGLASQGIGEQYF. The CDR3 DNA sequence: TGTGCCAGCGGCTTAGCAAGCCAAGGGATCGGCGAGCAGTACTTC.

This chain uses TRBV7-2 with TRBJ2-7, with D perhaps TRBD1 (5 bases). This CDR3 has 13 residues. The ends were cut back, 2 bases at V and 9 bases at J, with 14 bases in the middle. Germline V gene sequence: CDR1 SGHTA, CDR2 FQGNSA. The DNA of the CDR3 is TGTGCCAGCAGCTTAAAAGGGGCAAGGGGGCAGTACTTC. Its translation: CASSLKGARGQYF.

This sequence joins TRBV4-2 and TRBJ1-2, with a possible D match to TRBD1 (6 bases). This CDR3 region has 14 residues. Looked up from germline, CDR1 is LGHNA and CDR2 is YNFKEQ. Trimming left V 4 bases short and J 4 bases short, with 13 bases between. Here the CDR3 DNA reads TGTGCCAGCAGCCCCAAGGGGGAAGCCTATGGCTACACCTTC. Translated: CASSPKGEAYGYTF.

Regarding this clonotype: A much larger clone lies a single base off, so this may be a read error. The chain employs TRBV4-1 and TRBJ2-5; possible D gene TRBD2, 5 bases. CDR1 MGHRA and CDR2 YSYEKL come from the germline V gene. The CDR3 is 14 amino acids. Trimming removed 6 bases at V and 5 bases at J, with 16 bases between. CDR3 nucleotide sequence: TGCGCCAGCAGGAAACTAGATCGCGGGGAGACCCAGTACTTC. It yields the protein CASRKLDRGETQYF.

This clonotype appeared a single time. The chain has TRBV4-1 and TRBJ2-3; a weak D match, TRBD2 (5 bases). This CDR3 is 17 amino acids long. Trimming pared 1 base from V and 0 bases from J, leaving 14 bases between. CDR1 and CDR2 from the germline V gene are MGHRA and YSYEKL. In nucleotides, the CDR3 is TGCGCCAGCAGCCAAGGAGGAGCGGACCCTAGCACAGATACGCAGTATTTT. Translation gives CASSQGGADPSTDTQYF.